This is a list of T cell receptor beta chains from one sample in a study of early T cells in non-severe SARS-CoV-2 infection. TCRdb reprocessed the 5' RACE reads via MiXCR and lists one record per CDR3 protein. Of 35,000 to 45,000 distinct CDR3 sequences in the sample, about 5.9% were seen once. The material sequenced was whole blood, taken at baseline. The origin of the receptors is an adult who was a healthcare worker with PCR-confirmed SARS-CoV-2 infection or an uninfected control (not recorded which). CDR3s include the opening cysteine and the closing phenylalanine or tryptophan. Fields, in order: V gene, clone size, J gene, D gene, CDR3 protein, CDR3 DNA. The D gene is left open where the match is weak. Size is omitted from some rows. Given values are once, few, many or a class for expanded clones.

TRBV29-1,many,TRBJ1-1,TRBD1,CSVNRGDTEAFF,TGCAGCGTAAACAGGGGTGACACTGAAGCTTTCTTT
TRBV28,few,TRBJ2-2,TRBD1,CASSPGGQNTGELFF,TGTGCCAGCTCCCCAGGGGGCCAAAACACCGGGGAGCTGTTTTTT
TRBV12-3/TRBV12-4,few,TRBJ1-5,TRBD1,CASSQTGGNQPQHF,TGTGCCAGCAGTCAGACAGGGGGCAATCAGCCCCAGCATTTT
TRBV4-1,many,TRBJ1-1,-,CASSRGQSTEAFF,TGCGCCAGCAGCAGAGGACAGAGCACTGAAGCTTTCTTT
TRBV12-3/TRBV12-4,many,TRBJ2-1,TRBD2,CASSTQAGYNEQFF,TGTGCCAGCAGTACCCAAGCGGGGTACAATGAGCAGTTCTTC
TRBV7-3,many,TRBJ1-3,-,CASSSGQPGNTIYF,TGTGCCAGCAGCTCCGGACAGCCCGGAAACACCATATATTTT
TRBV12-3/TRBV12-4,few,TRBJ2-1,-,CASSSGGSEQFF,TGTGCCAGCTCCTCAGGAGGGTCTGAGCAGTTCTTC
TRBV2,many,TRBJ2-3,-,CASRNLSRADTQYF,TGTGCCAGCAGGAACCTGTCCCGTGCAGATACGCAGTATTTT
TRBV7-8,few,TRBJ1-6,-,CASSLSAGNNSPLHF,TGTGCCAGCAGCTTATCGGCAGGGAATAATTCACCCCTCCACTTT
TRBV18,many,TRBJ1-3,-,CASSPSPGGYSGNTIYF,TGTGCCAGCTCACCATCCCCGGGGGGATACTCTGGAAACACCATATATTTT
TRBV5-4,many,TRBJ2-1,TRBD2,CASSGGLAGTSSYNEQFF,TGTGCCAGCAGCGGGGGACTAGCGGGGACTAGCTCCTACAATGAGCAGTTCTTC
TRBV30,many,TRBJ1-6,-,CAWSVGKGNFNSPLHF,TGTGCCTGGAGTGTTGGGAAGGGTAACTTTAATTCACCCCTCCACTTT
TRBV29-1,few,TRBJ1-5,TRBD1,CSVSQGNQPQHF,TGCAGCGTTTCACAGGGGAATCAGCCCCAGCATTTT
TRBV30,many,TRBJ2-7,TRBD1,CAGTGTATYEQYF,TGTGCCGGGACCGGGACAGCTACCTACGAGCAGTACTTC
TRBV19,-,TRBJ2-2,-,CASREVRGSNTGELFF,TGTGCCAGTAGAGAGGTACGGGGGAGCAACACCGGGGAGCTGTTTTTT
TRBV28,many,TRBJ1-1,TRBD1,CASSHILRQGNTEAFF,TGTGCCAGCAGTCACATACTTAGACAGGGAAATACTGAAGCTTTCTTT
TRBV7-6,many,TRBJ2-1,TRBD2,CASSARGTSGDAEQFF,TGTGCCAGCAGCGCCCGGGGGACTAGCGGGGATGCTGAGCAGTTCTTC
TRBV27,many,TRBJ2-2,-,CASRGRGRTGELFF,TGTGCCAGCAGGGGACGGGGGAGAACCGGGGAGCTGTTTTTT
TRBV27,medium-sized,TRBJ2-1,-,CASIGTYSHEQFF,TGTGCCAGCATTGGGACATATTCCCATGAGCAGTTCTTC
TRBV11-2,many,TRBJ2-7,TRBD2,CASRVSGGPLYEQYF,TGTGCCAGCAGAGTGAGCGGGGGCCCCCTCTACGAGCAGTACTTC
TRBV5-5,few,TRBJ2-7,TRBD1,CASSLRGGDYPYEQYF,TGTGCCAGCAGCTTGAGAGGGGGCGATTACCCCTACGAGCAGTACTTC
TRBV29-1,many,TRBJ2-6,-,CSVVDPSSGANVLTF,TGCAGCGTCGTGGACCCAAGCTCTGGGGCCAACGTCCTGACTTTC
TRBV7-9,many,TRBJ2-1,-,CAGSYNEQFF,TGTGCCGGGTCTTACAATGAGCAGTTCTTC
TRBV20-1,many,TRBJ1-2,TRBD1,CSARSPPGQGYYGYTF,TGCAGTGCTAGAAGTCCCCCGGGACAGGGGTACTATGGCTACACCTTC
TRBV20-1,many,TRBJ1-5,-,CSARDRERQPQHF,TGCAGTGCTAGAGACAGGGAAAGGCAGCCCCAGCATTTT
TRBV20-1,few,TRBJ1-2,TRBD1,CSARDFERDSYGYTF,TGCAGTGCTAGAGATTTTGAGAGGGACAGCTATGGCTACACCTTC
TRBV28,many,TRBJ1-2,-,CASRTPSSGYTF,TGTGCCAGCAGGACACCTTCTTCTGGCTACACCTTC
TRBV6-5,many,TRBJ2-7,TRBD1,CASSTRTGRFSYEQYF,TGTGCCAGCAGTACACGGACAGGAAGATTCTCCTACGAGCAGTACTTC
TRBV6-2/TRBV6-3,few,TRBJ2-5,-,CASSYRETQYF,TGTGCCAGCAGTTACCGTGAGACCCAGTACTTC
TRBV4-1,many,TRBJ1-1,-,CASSQTVTMNTEAFF,TGCGCCAGCAGCCAAACAGTCACTATGAACACTGAAGCTTTCTTT
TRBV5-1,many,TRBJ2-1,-,CASSLEGDQSYNEQFF,TGCGCCAGCAGCTTGGAGGGGGATCAGTCCTACAATGAGCAGTTCTTC
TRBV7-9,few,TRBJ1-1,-,CASSKQENTEAFF,TGTGCCAGCAGCAAACAGGAGAACACTGAAGCTTTCTTT
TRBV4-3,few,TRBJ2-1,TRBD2,CASSQGAGGSYNERFF,TGCGCCAGCAGCCAAGGAGCGGGGGGGTCCTACAATGAGCGGTTCTTC
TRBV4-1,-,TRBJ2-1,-,CASSQVITDEQFF,TGCGCCAGCAGCCAAGTGATTACCGATGAGCAGTTCTTC
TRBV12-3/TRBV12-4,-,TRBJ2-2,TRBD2,CASKGLAGGWGTGELFF,TGTGCCAGCAAAGGACTAGCGGGGGGTTGGGGCACCGGGGAGCTGTTTTTT
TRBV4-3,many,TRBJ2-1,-,CASSPRVANNEQFF,TGCGCCAGCAGCCCCCGGGTCGCGAACAATGAGCAGTTCTTC
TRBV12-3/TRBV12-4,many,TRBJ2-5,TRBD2,CASRLSGGQETQYF,TGTGCCAGCAGACTTAGCGGGGGACAAGAGACCCAGTACTTC
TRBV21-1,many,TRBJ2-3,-,CASTGTRPPDTQYF,TGTGCCAGCACCGGGACTAGACCCCCAGATACGCAGTATTTT
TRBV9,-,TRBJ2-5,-,CASSPTPGQVGQETQYF,TGTGCCAGCAGCCCGACTCCGGGACAAGTGGGCCAAGAGACCCAGTACTTC
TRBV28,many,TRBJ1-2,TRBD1,CASSPPGQGRYYGYTF,TGTGCCAGCAGTCCCCCGGGACAGGGAAGATACTATGGCTACACCTTC
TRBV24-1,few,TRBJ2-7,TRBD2,CATSDSSHGLAGRSEQYF,TGTGCCACCAGTGATTCGTCCCACGGACTAGCGGGGCGCTCTGAGCAGTACTTC
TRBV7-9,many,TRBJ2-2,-,CASSPPGTTNTGELFF,TGTGCCAGCAGCCCCCCCGGGACAACGAACACCGGGGAGCTGTTTTTT
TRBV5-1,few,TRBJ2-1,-,CASSLGDWIGEQFF,TGCGCCAGCAGCTTGGGGGACTGGATTGGCGAGCAGTTCTTC
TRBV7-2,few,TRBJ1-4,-,CASSSGGRQLNEKLFF,TGTGCCAGCAGCTCGGGGGGTCGGCAGCTCAATGAAAAACTGTTTTTT
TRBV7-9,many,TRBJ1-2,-,CASSFHNYGYTF,TGTGCCAGCAGTTTCCATAACTATGGCTACACCTTC
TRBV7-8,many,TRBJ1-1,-,CASSLYGRTEAFF,TGTGCCAGCAGCTTATACGGGCGCACTGAAGCTTTCTTT
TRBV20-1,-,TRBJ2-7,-,CSARDSYEQYF,TGCAGTGCGCGGGACTCCTACGAGCAGTACTTC
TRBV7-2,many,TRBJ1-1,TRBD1,CASSLANRGRTEAFF,TGTGCCAGCAGCTTAGCAAACAGGGGGCGAACTGAAGCTTTCTTT
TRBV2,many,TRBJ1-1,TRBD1,CASSPGTGMGRTEAFF,TGTGCCAGCAGCCCCGGGACAGGGATGGGGAGGACTGAAGCTTTCTTT
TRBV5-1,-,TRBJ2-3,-,CASSSGAPLRDTQYF,TGCGCCAGCAGCTCCGGAGCGCCGCTCAGGGATACGCAGTATTTT
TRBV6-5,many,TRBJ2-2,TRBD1,CASRGDSYTGELFF,TGTGCCAGCAGGGGGGACAGTTACACCGGGGAGCTGTTTTTT
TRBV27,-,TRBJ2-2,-,CASKFGGQTGELFF,TGTGCCAGCAAGTTTGGAGGGCAGACCGGGGAGCTGTTTTTT
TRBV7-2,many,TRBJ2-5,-,CASSLVGSGETQYF,TGTGCCAGCAGCCTCGTAGGGTCGGGGGAGACCCAGTACTTC
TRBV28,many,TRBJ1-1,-,CASISLTRQNTEAFF,TGTGCCAGCATCTCCCTCACCAGACAGAACACTGAAGCTTTCTTT
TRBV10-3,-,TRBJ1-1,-,CAISESGENTEAFF,TGTGCCATCAGTGAGTCTGGGGAGAACACTGAAGCTTTCTTT
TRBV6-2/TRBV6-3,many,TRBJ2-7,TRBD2,CASRDTSGGAREQYF,TGTGCCAGCAGAGACACCAGCGGGGGGGCTCGGGAGCAGTACTTC
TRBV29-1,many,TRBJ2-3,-,CSVARGRGTTDTQYF,TGCAGCGTTGCCCGGGGGCGAGGCACGACAGATACGCAGTATTTT
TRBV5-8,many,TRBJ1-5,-,CASSLAEGGLTQPQHF,TGTGCCAGCAGCTTGGCCGAGGGAGGGTTGACTCAGCCCCAGCATTTT